This T cell receptor beta chain stems from a study of T cells in localized non-small cell lung cancer. In germline, CDR1 is LNHDA, CDR2 SQIVND (reference sequence). The CDR3 runs to 16 residues. V was shortened by 5 bases and J by 8 bases, with 24 bases between the two germline ends. The protocol was immunoSEQ multiplex PCR, while the TCRdb copy is restricted to in-frame clones and leaves out a portion. There are about 2,000 clones in the sample; around 25% occur only once, and 20% to 25% lies in the top ten. This chain links TRBV19 with TRBJ1-2; D unresolved. This TCR was sampled from a man between 40 and 70 years old with stage II lung adenocarcinoma. The material sequenced was lung tumor tissue, taken before any cancer treatment. The CDR3: CASSVFLEQWGMGYTF. The CDR3 coding sequence is TGTGCCAGTAGTGTCTTCCTGGAACAGTGGGGAATGGGCTACACCTTC.